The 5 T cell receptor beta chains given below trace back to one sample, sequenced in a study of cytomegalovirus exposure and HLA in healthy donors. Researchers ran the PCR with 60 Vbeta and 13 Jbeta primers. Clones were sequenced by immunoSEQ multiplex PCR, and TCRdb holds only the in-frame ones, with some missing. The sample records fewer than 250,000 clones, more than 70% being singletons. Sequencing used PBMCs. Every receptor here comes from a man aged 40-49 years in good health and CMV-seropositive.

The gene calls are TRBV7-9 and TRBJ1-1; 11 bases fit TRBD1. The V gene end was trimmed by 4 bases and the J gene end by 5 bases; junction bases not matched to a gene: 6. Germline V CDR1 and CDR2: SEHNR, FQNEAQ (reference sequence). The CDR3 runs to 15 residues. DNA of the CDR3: TGTGCCAGCAGCTCGGGACAGGGGGGAAAAACTGAAGCTTTCTTT. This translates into CASSSGQGGKTEAFF.

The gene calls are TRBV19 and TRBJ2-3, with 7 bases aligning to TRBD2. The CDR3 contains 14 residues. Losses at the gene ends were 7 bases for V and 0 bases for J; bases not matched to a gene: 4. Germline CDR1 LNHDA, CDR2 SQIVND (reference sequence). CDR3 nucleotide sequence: TGTGCCAGTACAATAGCGGGCAGCACAGATACGCAGTATTTT. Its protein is CASTIAGSTDTQYF.

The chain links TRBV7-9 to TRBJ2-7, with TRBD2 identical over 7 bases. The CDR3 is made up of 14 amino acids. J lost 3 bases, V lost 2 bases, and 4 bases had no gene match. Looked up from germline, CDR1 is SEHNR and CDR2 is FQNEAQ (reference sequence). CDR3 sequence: CASSLPPGGYEQYF. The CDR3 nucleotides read TGTGCCAGCAGCTTACCCCCGGGGGGCTACGAGCAGTACTTC.

In nucleotides, the CDR3 is TGTGCCAGCAGGAACAGGGGCGGCACTGAAGCTTTCTTT. Translation: CASRNRGGTEAFF. The rearrangement uses TRBV6-4 and TRBJ1-1; 7 nucleotides agree with TRBD1. The V segment lost 6 bases and the J segment 4 bases; nucleotides outside the gene matches: 5. Looked up from germline, CDR1 is MRHNA and CDR2 is SNTAGT. The CDR3 length is 13 residues.

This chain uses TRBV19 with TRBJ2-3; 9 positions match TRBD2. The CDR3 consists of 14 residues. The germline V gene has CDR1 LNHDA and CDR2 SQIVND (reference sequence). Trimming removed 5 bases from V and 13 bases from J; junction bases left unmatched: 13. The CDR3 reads CASSSPGLAKGEYF. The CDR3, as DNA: TGTGCCAGTAGTTCTCCGGGACTAGCTAAGGGGGAGTATTTT.